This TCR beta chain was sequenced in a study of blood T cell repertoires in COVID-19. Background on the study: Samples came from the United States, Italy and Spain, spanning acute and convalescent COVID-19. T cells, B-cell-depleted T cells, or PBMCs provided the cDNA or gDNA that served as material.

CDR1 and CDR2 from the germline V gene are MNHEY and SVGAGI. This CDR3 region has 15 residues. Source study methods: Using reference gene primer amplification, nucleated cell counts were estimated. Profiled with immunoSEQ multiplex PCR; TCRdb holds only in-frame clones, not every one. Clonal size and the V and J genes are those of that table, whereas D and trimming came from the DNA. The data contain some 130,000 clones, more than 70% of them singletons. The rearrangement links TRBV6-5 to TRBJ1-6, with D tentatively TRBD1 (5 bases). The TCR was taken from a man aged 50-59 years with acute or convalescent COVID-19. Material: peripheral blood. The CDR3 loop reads CASRTGQEGNSPLHF. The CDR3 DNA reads TGTGCTTCTCGAACGGGGCAGGAGGGAAATTCACCCCTCCACTTT.